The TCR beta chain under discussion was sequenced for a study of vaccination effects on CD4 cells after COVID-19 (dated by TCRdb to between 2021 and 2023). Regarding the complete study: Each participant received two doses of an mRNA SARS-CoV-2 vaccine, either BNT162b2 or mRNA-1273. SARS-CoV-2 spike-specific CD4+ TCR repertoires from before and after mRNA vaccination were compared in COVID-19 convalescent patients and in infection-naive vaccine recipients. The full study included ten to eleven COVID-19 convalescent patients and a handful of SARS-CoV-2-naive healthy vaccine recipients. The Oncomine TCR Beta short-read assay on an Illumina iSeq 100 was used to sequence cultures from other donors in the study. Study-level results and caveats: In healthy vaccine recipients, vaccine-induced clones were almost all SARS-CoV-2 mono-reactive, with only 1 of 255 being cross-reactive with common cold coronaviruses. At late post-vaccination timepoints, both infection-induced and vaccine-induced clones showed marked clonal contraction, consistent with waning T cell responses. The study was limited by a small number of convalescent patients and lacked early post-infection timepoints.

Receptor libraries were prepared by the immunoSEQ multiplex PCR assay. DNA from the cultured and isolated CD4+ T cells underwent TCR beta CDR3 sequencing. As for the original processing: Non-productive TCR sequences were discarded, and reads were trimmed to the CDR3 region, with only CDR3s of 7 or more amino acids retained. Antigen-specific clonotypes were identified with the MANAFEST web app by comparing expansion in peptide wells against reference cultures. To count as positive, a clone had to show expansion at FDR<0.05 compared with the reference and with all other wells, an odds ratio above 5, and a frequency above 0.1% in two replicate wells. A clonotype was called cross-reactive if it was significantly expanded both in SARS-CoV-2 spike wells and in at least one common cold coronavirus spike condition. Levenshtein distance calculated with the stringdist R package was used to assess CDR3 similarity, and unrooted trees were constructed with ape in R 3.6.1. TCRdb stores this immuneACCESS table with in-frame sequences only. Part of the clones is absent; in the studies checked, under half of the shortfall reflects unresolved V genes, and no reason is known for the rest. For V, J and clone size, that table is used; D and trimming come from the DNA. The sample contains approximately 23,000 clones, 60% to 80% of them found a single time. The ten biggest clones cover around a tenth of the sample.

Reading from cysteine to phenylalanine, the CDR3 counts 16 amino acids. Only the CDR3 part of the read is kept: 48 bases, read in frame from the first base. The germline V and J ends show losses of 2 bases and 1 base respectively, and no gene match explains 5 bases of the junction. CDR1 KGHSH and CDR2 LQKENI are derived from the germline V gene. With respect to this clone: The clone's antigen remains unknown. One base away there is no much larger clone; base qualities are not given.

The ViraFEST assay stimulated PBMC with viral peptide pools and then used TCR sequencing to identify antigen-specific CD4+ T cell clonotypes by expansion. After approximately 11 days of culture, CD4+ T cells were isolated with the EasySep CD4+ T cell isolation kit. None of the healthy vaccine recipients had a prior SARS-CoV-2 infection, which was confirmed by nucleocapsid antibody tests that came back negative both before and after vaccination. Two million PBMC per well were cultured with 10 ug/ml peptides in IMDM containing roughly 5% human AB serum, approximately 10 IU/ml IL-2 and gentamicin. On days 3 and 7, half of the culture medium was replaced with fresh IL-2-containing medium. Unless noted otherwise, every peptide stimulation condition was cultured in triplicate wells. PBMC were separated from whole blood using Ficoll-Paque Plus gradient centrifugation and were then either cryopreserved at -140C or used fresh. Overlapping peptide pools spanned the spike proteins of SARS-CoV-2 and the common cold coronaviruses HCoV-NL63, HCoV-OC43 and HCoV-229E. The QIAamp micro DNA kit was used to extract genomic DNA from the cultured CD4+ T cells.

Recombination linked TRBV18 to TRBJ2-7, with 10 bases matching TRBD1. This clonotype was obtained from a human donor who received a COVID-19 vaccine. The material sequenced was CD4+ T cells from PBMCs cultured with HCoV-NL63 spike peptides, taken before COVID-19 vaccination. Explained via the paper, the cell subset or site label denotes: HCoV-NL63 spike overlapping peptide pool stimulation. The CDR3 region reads CASSPTSGQGSYEQYF. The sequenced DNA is TGTGCCAGCTCACCAACTTCGGGACAGGGGTCCTACGAGCAGTACTTC.